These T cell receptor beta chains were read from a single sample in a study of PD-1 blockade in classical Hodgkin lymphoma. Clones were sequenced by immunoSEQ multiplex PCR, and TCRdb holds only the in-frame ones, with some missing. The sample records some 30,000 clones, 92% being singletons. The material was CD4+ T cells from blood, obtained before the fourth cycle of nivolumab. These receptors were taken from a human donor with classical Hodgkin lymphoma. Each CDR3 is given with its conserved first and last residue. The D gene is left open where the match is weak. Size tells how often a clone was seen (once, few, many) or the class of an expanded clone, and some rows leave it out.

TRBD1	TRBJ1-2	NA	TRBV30	TGTGCCTGGGACAGGGTTGAGGGCTACACCTTC	CAWDRVEGYTF
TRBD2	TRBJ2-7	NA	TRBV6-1	TGTGCCAGCAGTGAATGGGCTAGCGGCATTATTTCCTACGAGCAGTACTTC	CASSEWASGIISYEQYF
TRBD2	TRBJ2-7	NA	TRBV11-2	TGTGCCAGCAGCTTAGCCCTAGCGGGTGCCTACGAGCAGTACTTC	CASSLALAGAYEQYF
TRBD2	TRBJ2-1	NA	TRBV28	TGTGCCAGCAGTCCGGCGGGTAGCGGGAGGTTTTACGGCTACAATGAGCAGTTCTTC	CASSPAGSGRFYGYNEQFF
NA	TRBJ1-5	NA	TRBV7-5	TGTGTCATCAAGCCGGGACAGGGGGCGCCGGGGAATCAGCCCCAGCATTTT	CVIKPGQGAPGNQPQHF
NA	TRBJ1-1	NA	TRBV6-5	TGTGCCAGCAGTTACCGCGGGGGAATGATGAACACTGAAGCTTTCTTT	CASSYRGGMMNTEAFF
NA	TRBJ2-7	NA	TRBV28	TGTGCCAGCAGTTCCCCCAGCACGGCCTACGAGCAGTACTTC	CASSSPSTAYEQYF
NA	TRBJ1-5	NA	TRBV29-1	TGCAGCGTTGGGGAAGGGAAAGATCAGCCCCAGCATTTT	CSVGEGKDQPQHF
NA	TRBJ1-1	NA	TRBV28	TGTGCCACCAAACCGACTGGTGAAGCTTTCTTT	CATKPTGEAFF
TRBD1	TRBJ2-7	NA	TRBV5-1	TGCGCCAGCAGCTTGCTGGGACAGGGGGCAAACGAGCAGTACTTC	CASSLLGQGANEQYF
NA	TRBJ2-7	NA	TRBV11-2	TGTGCCAGCAGCTCGGACGCATACGAGCAGTACTTC	CASSSDAYEQYF
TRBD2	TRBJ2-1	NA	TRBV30	TGTGCCTGGAGGGGACTAGCGAGTTTGAATGAGCAGTTCTTC	CAWRGLASLNEQFF
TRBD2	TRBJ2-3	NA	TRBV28	TGTGCCAGCAGGCTAGCGGGAGGGGTTAGCACAGATACGCAGTATTTT	CASRLAGGVSTDTQYF
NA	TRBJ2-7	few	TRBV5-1	TGCGCCAGCAGCGAGTCCGGGACGGGCTTAGGGGAGCAGTACTTC	CASSESGTGLGEQYF
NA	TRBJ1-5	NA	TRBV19	TGTGCCAGTAGTCCGTCCGAAGTGAGCAATCAGCCCCAGCATTTT	CASSPSEVSNQPQHF
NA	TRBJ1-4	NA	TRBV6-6	TGTGCCAGCAGACTGCCGGGACGGAATGAAAAACTGTTTTTT	CASRLPGRNEKLFF
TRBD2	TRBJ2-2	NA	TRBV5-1	TGCGCCAGCAGGAGTGCGGCTAGCGGGAGGCCTATGAACACCGGGGAGCTGTTTTTT	CASRSAASGRPMNTGELFF
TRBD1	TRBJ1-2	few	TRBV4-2	TGTGCCAGCAGCCAAGAGGGAAGGGGACAGAACAATGGCTACACCTTC	CASSQEGRGQNNGYTF
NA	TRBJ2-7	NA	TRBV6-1	TGTGCCAGCAGTGACTGGGGGACCGACCTTTCCTACGAGCAGTACTTC	CASSDWGTDLSYEQYF
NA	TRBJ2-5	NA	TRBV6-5	TGTGCCAGCAGTTACTCATGGGGAAGGGAGACCCAGTACTTC	CASSYSWGRETQYF
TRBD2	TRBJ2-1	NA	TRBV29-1	TGCAGCGTTCCTGGGACTAGCGGGAGCTTTCTTTACAATGAGCAGTTCTTC	CSVPGTSGSFLYNEQFF
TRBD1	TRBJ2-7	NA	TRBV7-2	TGTGCCAGCAGCTGGGGGACAGGGAGCATCTACGAGCAGTACTTC	CASSWGTGSIYEQYF
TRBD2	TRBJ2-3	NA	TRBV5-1	TGCGCCAGCAGCTTGGGACTAGCGGGCGACACAGATACGCAGTATTTT	CASSLGLAGDTDTQYF
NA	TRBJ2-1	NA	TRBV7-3	TGTGCCAGCAGCTTAGGAGGAGGGTACAATGAGCAGTTCTTC	CASSLGGGYNEQFF
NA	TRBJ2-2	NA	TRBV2	TGTGCCAGCAGCGCGATTAACCTCCAGAACACCGGGGAGCTGTTTTTT	CASSAINLQNTGELFF
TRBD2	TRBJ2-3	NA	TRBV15	TGTGCCACCAGCAGAGATGCGGGGACTACCCCTAGCACAGATACGCAGTATTTT	CATSRDAGTTPSTDTQYF
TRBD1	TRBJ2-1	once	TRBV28	TGTGCCAGCAGGCCAGACAGGGGGCGCGCTGAGCAGTTCTTC	CASRPDRGRAEQFF
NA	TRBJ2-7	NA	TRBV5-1	TGCGCCAGCAGCTTGGAGGTGGGGCTTGGCTCCTACGAGCAGTACTTC	CASSLEVGLGSYEQYF
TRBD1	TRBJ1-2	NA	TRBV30	TGTGCCTGGAGTTGGGACAGGGCTACCTATGGCTACACCTTC	CAWSWDRATYGYTF
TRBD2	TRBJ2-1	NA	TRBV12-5	TGTGCTAGTGGTTTGGTACAGGGCGCTAGCGGGAGAGGGGGGATCTCCTACAATGAGCAGTTCTTC	CASGLVQGASGRGGISYNEQFF
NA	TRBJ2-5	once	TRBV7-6	TGTGCCAGCAGCTTAGCAGAGACCCAGTACTTC	CASSLAETQYF
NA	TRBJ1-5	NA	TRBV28	TGTGCCAGCCACCCTATCCGGGACCTAGTTCAGCCCCAGCATTTT	CASHPIRDLVQPQHF
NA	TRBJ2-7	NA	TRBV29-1	TGCAGCGTTGAGGGGGCGAACGAGCAGTACTTC	CSVEGANEQYF
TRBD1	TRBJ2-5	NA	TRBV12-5	TGTGCTAGTGGTTCCCCGGGACAGGGTCTAGAGACCCAGTACTTC	CASGSPGQGLETQYF
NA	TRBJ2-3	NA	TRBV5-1	TGCGCCAGCAGCTACCGACCAACCGGGAGCTCTAGCACAGATACGCAGTATTTT	CASSYRPTGSSSTDTQYF
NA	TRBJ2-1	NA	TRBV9	TGTGCCAGCAGCGTAGACGGCGGGGTTTACAATGAGCAGTTCTTC	CASSVDGGVYNEQFF
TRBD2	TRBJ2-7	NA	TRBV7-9	TGTGCCAGCAGCTTACTAGCGGGAACCTACGAGCAGTACTTC	CASSLLAGTYEQYF